This T cell receptor beta chain emerged from a study of blood T cell repertoires in COVID-19. For the study at large: Some COVID-19 samples were acute and others convalescent; all came from the United States, Italy and Spain. The cDNA or gDNA used as material had been derived from T cells, B-cell-depleted T cells, or PBMCs.

Repertoires were generated with immunoSEQ multiplex PCR, while TCRdb's copy carries only in-frame clones and drops some. Found here are about 63,000 clones, under 85% of them singletons; the top ten hold 25% to 30%. The TCR originated in a woman of 80 years or more with acute or convalescent COVID-19. The sample was peripheral blood.

This chain's CDR3 is CASSPKTGAFTEAFF. CDR3 nucleotide sequence: TGTGCCAGCAGCCCGAAGACAGGGGCTTTCACTGAAGCTTTCTTT. The chain employs TRBV5-4 and TRBJ1-1; 8 positions match TRBD1. With V trimmed by 4 bases and J by 4 bases, 9 bases remained unmatched. The CDR3 sequence is 15 residues long. Germline V CDR1 and CDR2: SGHNT, YYREEE (reference sequence).